These T cell receptor beta chains were read from a single sample in a study of cytomegalovirus exposure and HLA in healthy donors. The method was immunoSEQ multiplex PCR; TCRdb's version includes in-frame clones alone and lacks a portion of them. The data hold around 150,000 clones, with around 88% observed a single time. Input material: PBMCs. The receptors come from a woman under 30 in good health and CMV-seropositive. Both conserved end residues are part of each CDR3. The order of the fields is V gene, J gene, D gene, clone size, CDR3 DNA, CDR3 protein. D genes are given only for firm matches. Clone size is stated in some rows and not others, as once, few, many or a class when expanded.

TRBV29-1	TRBJ1-2	.	.	TGCAGCGGAAGAGGGCCCCGGTTCGACTACACCTTC	CSGRGPRFDYTF
TRBV5-4	TRBJ2-2	TRBD2	.	TGTGCCAGCAGCACCGGGACTAGCGGGCGTACCGGGGAGCTGTTTTTT	CASSTGTSGRTGELFF
TRBV15	TRBJ1-4	.	.	TGTGCCACCAGCAGAGATCAGATTTTAAGGGGTGGAGAAAAACTGTTTTTT	CATSRDQILRGGEKLFF
TRBV5-1	TRBJ2-5	.	.	TGCGCCAGCAGCGCACAGGGGGGGCCGCAAGAGACCCAGTACTTC	CASSAQGGPQETQYF
TRBV4-3	TRBJ1-1	TRBD1	.	TGCGCCAGCAGCCGGCCGGGACAGGGATACACTGAAGCTTTCTTT	CASSRPGQGYTEAFF
TRBV9	TRBJ2-5	TRBD2	.	TGTGCCAGCAGCGAGTGGACTAGCGGGAGGGAGACCCAGTACTTC	CASSEWTSGRETQYF
TRBV11-2	TRBJ1-2	TRBD1	.	TGTGCCAGCAGCGAAGGACAGGGTTTGTATGGCTACACCTTC	CASSEGQGLYGYTF
TRBV19	TRBJ2-3	TRBD2	.	TGTGCCAGTAGTATAGGGACTAGCGGGAGCACAGATACGCAGTATTTT	CASSIGTSGSTDTQYF
TRBV5-6	TRBJ1-6	.	once	TGTGCCAGCAGCTTTAGTAGCCGCGGTTCACCCCTCCACTTT	CASSFSSRGSPLHF
TRBV2	TRBJ2-7	.	.	TGTGCCAGCAGTGAAGGGAGGAGATCTTACGAGCAGTACTTC	CASSEGRRSYEQYF
TRBV19	TRBJ1-2	TRBD1	.	TGTGCCAGTAGTAACAGGGGTCTGGGCTATGGCTACACCTTC	CASSNRGLGYGYTF
TRBV7-9	TRBJ2-7	.	.	TGTGCCAGCAGCGCGCACCACGAGCAGTACTTC	CASSAHHEQYF
TRBV18	TRBJ1-1	TRBD1	.	TGTGCCAGCTCACTTACCAGGGACAGACAGAACACTGAAGCTTTCTTT	CASSLTRDRQNTEAFF
TRBV7-9	TRBJ1-2	.	.	TGTGCCAGCAGCCCTCAGGGGCTTAACTATGGCTACACCTTC	CASSPQGLNYGYTF
TRBV27	TRBJ2-7	.	few	TGTGCCAGCAGTTCTCTCGACAGGTACGAGCAGTACTTC	CASSSLDRYEQYF
TRBV30	TRBJ2-5	TRBD2	.	TGTGCCTGGACGGGGACTAGCCGAATGGGAGGGACCCAGTACTTC	CAWTGTSRMGGTQYF
TRBV4-1	TRBJ2-7	TRBD2	once	TGCGCCAGCAGCCAAGAGACGGGGGGGATCTACGAGCAGTACTTC	CASSQETGGIYEQYF
TRBV10-3	TRBJ2-1	TRBD2	.	TGTGCCATCAGTGACTTTAGCGGGAGTCGGGATGAGCAGTTCTTC	CAISDFSGSRDEQFF
TRBV2	TRBJ2-5	.	.	TGTGCCAGCAGTGAAGGGACTCCGGCTGAGGAGACCCAGTACTTC	CASSEGTPAEETQYF
TRBV28	TRBJ2-3	.	.	TGTGCCAGCAGTCAGCAGGGCACTAACGTTTTT	CASSQQGTNVF
TRBV29-1	TRBJ1-1	.	.	TGCAGCGTTAGACAGATCATGAACACTGAAGCTTTCTTT	CSVRQIMNTEAFF
TRBV7-2	TRBJ2-3	TRBD2	.	TGTGCCAGCAGCTTTAGCGGGGGAGACACAGATACGCAGTATTTT	CASSFSGGDTDTQYF
TRBV4-1	TRBJ2-5	TRBD1	.	TGCGCCAGCAGCCAAGAACCGGACAGGGGGCGGGAGACCCAGTACTTC	CASSQEPDRGRETQYF
TRBV6-5	TRBJ2-1	TRBD2	.	TGTGCCAGCAGTTACTCGGCTAGCGGGGGGACTGAGCAGTTCTTC	CASSYSASGGTEQFF
TRBV4-2	TRBJ1-4	.	.	TGTGCCAGCAGCCAAGGACAGGTGCTTAATGAAAAACTGTTTTTT	CASSQGQVLNEKLFF
TRBV7-6	TRBJ1-2	TRBD1	.	TGTGCCAGCAGCCCCCGGGCAGGACAGGGGGCAGGGGGCTACACCTTC	CASSPRAGQGAGGYTF
TRBV11-3	TRBJ2-5	TRBD2	.	TGTGCCAGCAGCCTTAGCGGGGCAGAGACCCAGTACTTC	CASSLSGAETQYF
TRBV2	TRBJ1-4	.	.	TGTGCCAGCAGTGTGGTAGTGGATGAAAAACTGTTTTTT	CASSVVVDEKLFF
TRBV19	TRBJ1-2	.	.	TGTGCCAGTAGTAGCTCAGGGATTGAGTATGGCTACACCTTC	CASSSSGIEYGYTF
TRBV15	TRBJ1-4	TRBD1	.	TGTGCCACCAGCAGGGAGGGACAGGGGTATGAAAAACTGTTTTTT	CATSREGQGYEKLFF
TRBV6-6	TRBJ1-2	.	.	TGTGCCAGCAGTTTAGGGGCAGGGGAAGGCTACACCTTC	CASSLGAGEGYTF
TRBV27	TRBJ1-2	TRBD1	once	TGTGCCAGCAGTTACAGGGGGCTTAATGGCTACACCTTC	CASSYRGLNGYTF
TRBV30	TRBJ1-3	TRBD1	few	TGTGCCTGGAGTGTACAGGGACAGCGGGTCTCTGGAAACACCATATATTTT	CAWSVQGQRVSGNTIYF
TRBV7-2	TRBJ2-1	.	.	TGTGCCAGCAGCTTATCCGGGGGGCAGTACAATGAGCAGTTCTTC	CASSLSGGQYNEQFF
TRBV4-1	TRBJ1-1	.	.	TGCGCCAGCAGCCGACTCCCGACAGGCAGAGGTATCGCTGAAGCTTTCTTT	CASSRLPTGRGIAEAFF
TRBV2	TRBJ1-1	.	.	TGTGCCAGCAGTGATATCGACAGGTTGCTCACTGAAGCTTTCTTT	CASSDIDRLLTEAFF
TRBV7-2	TRBJ2-3	.	.	TGTGCCAGCAGCTTAGTAAGGCGGAGCACAGATACGCAGTATTTT	CASSLVRRSTDTQYF
TRBV5-6	TRBJ2-6	.	.	TGTGCCAGCAGCTCCCAATCTGGGGCCAACGTCCTGACTTTC	CASSSQSGANVLTF
TRBV11-3	TRBJ2-4	.	.	TGTGCCAGCAGCTTGAACAGCAAAAACATTCAGTACTTC	CASSLNSKNIQYF
TRBV7-9	TRBJ1-5	.	.	TGTGCCAGCAGCTTTTTAGAGAACAATCAGCCCCAGCATTTT	CASSFLENNQPQHF
TRBV28	TRBJ1-2	.	once	TGTGCCAGCAGTCCGCGCTCCTATGGCTACACCTTC	CASSPRSYGYTF
TRBV18	TRBJ1-4	TRBD1	.	TGTGCCAGCTCACAAACAGGGGCTGGGGAAAAACTGTTTTTT	CASSQTGAGEKLFF
TRBV5-6	TRBJ2-1	.	.	TGTGCCAGCAGCTTTCAGGGTTTGCCTTACAATGAGCAGTTCTTC	CASSFQGLPYNEQFF
TRBV2	TRBJ1-1	.	few	TGTGCCAGCAGTTCGGGAGGGATTGAAGCTTTCTTT	CASSSGGIEAFF
TRBV6-6	TRBJ1-2	.	.	TGTGCCAGCAGTTACTTGGGGCCTGACTATGGCTACACCTTC	CASSYLGPDYGYTF
TRBV30	TRBJ1-5	.	.	TGTGCCTGGAGTGTTCCCGGGGTGGCTCAGCCCCAGCATTTT	CAWSVPGVAQPQHF
TRBV1	TRBJ2-7	.	.	TGCACCAGCAGAAGGCTTAGACTAGCGGGAGAGGCCTACGAGCAGTACTTC	CTSRRLRLAGEAYEQYF
TRBV4-1	TRBJ1-6	.	.	TGCGCCAGCAGCCAGGGAACCGGGAGACATAATTCACCCCTCCACTTT	CASSQGTGRHNSPLHF
TRBV28	TRBJ1-5	TRBD1	once	TGTGCCAGCAGTTTACCCAGGGGGCATCAGCCCCAGCATTTT	CASSLPRGHQPQHF
TRBV5-6	TRBJ2-7	.	.	TGTGCCAGCAGCTCCAGCTCCTACGAGCAGTACTTC	CASSSSSYEQYF
TRBV10-3	TRBJ1-1	TRBD1	.	TGTGCCATCAGTGCTGCGACAGGGGGCTCGAACACTGAAGCTTTCTTT	CAISAATGGSNTEAFF
TRBV6-6	TRBJ1-5	TRBD1	.	TGTGCCAGCAGGTCAGCAGGGGGTCAGCCCCAGCATTTT	CASRSAGGQPQHF
TRBV6-1	TRBJ1-2	.	.	TGTGCCAGCACCAGGGCGGGGGAGTCGTATGGCTACACCTTC	CASTRAGESYGYTF
TRBV5-1	TRBJ1-3	TRBD1	once	TGCGCCAGCAGCGCCCGACAGGGGCTAAGCTCTGGAAACACCATATATTTT	CASSARQGLSSGNTIYF
TRBV19	TRBJ1-5	.	.	TGTGCCAGTAGAAACACAGCCTACAATCAGCCCCAGCATTTT	CASRNTAYNQPQHF
TRBV7-3	TRBJ2-7	.	.	TGTGCCAGCAGCCTCACTCCGGGTCCCTCCTACGAGCAGTACTTC	CASSLTPGPSYEQYF
TRBV7-9	TRBJ2-7	TRBD2	.	TGTGCCAGCAGCCAGGGACTAGCGGGAGTATCAGACTACGAGCAGTACTTC	CASSQGLAGVSDYEQYF
TRBV7-3	TRBJ1-1	TRBD1	.	TGTGCCAGCAGCTCAGGCACAGGGGCTAACACTGAAGCTTTCTTT	CASSSGTGANTEAFF
TRBV2	TRBJ2-5	.	.	TGTGCCAGCAGTGTTAAAGGCCTAGGGGATGAGACCCAGTACTTC	CASSVKGLGDETQYF
TRBV28	TRBJ2-3	.	.	TGTGCCAGCAGTCCGAGGGGGACTACCACCTCAGATACGCAGTATTTT	CASSPRGTTTSDTQYF